Each of the 14 T cell receptor beta chains below was sequenced from the same sample in a study of cytomegalovirus exposure and HLA in healthy donors. Using immunoSEQ multiplex PCR, the repertoire was profiled, and TCRdb retains in-frame clones only, with some absent. This sample has approximately 58,000 clones, with 90% to 95% found just once. Sequenced sample: PBMCs. These receptors originate from a young man in good health and CMV-seronegative.

The chain has TRBV14 and TRBJ2-2; 10 positions match TRBD2. This CDR3 has 16 amino acids. V dropped 1 base and J dropped 6; count of bases not matched to a gene: 5. Germline CDR1 SGHDN, CDR2 FVKESK. The CDR3 DNA sequence: TGTGCCAGCAGCCAAGCAGCGGGAGGGTCGGCCGGGGAGCTGTTTTTT. It encodes CASSQAAGGSAGELFF.

The gene calls are TRBV9 and TRBJ2-1; D may be TRBD1 (5 bases). Trimming stripped 1 base from V and 5 bases from J, with 7 bases between. This CDR3 is 13 amino acids long. From germline, CDR1 is SGDLS and CDR2 YYNGEE. The CDR3 DNA reads TGTGCCAGCAGCGTACAGGGAAACAATGAGCAGTTCTTC. The encoded protein is CASSVQGNNEQFF.

This chain joins TRBV10-3 and TRBJ1-1; tentatively, D is TRBD1 (6 bases). V was trimmed by 2 bases and J by 1 base, leaving 11 bases between them. Germline V gene sequence: CDR1 ENHRY, CDR2 SYGVKD. This CDR3 has 15 amino acids. The CDR3 is CAISEVSRGNTEAFF. The DNA of the CDR3 is TGTGCCATCAGTGAGGTCTCCAGGGGGAACACTGAAGCTTTCTTT.

The chain recombines TRBV27 with TRBJ2-1, with 10 positions matching TRBD2. Germline lookup yields CDR1 MNHEY and CDR2 SMNVEV (reference sequence). V was clipped by 2 bases and J by 7 bases; unmatched bases: 8. CDR3 length equals 16 residues. CDR3 coding DNA: TGTGCCAGCAGTTTACGAGCGGGAGGGCCTAATAATGAGCAGTTCTTC. This codes for CASSLRAGGPNNEQFF.

This chain connects TRBV19 to TRBJ2-7, with 8 bases matching TRBD1. The germline V gene encodes CDR1 LNHDA and CDR2 SQIVND (reference sequence). The CDR3 extends over 14 amino acids. Trimming cost V 5 bases and J 5 bases; bases outside gene matches: 8. CDR3 DNA sequence: TGTGCCAGTAGTCTACAGGGACAGGCGCACGAGCAGTACTTC. It codes for CASSLQGQAHEQYF.

The chain links TRBV28 to TRBJ2-7; 7 nucleotides agree with TRBD2. Germline-derived CDR1 and CDR2 are MDHEN and SYDVKM. V dropped 6 bases and J dropped 5; count of bases not matched to a gene: 13. This CDR3 spans 15 amino acids. The CDR3 loop reads CASSRLSGRGHEQYF. DNA for the CDR3: TGTGCCAGCAGCCGACTATCAGGGAGGGGCCACGAGCAGTACTTC.

The chain links TRBV4-1 to TRBJ2-3, with 13 bases identical to TRBD2. The CDR3 extends over 16 amino acids. V shed 1 base, J shed 3 bases, and the junction held 1 base outside the gene matches. Per germline, CDR1 MGHRA and CDR2 YSYEKL. CDR3 DNA: TGCGCCAGCAGCCAAGGGGGACTAGCGGGAACAGATACGCAGTATTTT. Translation gives CASSQGGLAGTDTQYF.

With respect to this clone: Other DNA sequences in the same sample also yield this CDR3. This sequence joins TRBV6-5 and TRBJ2-1; 16 nucleotides agree with TRBD2. The CDR3 has 15 residues. V was pared by 5 bases and J by 7 bases, with 2 bases of the junction left unmatched. In germline, CDR1 is MNHEY, CDR2 SVGAGI. CDR3 in amino acids: CASSQGLAGGNEQFF. The DNA of the CDR3 is TGTGCCAGCAGTCAGGGACTAGCGGGAGGGAATGAGCAGTTCTTC.

The chain couples TRBV30 to TRBJ2-7; D unresolved. The CDR3 spans 15 residues. Germline assignment: CDR1 GTSNPN and CDR2 SVGIG (reference sequence). The V end was cut by 2 bases, the J end by 2 bases, with 16 bases between. The DNA for the CDR3 is TGTGCCTGGAGTCAAACTAAGTCTCCACCCTACGAGCAGTACTTC. Its protein is CAWSQTKSPPYEQYF.

This rearrangement joins TRBV11-2 to TRBJ2-7; 7 bases match TRBD2. The CDR3 extends over 16 amino acids. J lost 2 bases, V lost 5 bases, and 12 bases had no gene match. Germline CDR1 and CDR2: SGHAT and FQNNGV. The CDR3 DNA follows: TGTGCCAGCAGCACACTCAGAACTAGCGTTCCCTACGAGCAGTACTTC. This codes for CASSTLRTSVPYEQYF.

The genes are TRBV27 and TRBJ1-4; D not certain. This CDR3 contains 17 residues. From germline, CDR1 is MNHEY and CDR2 SMNVEV (reference sequence). V was shortened by 0 bases and J by 3 bases, with 14 bases between the two germline ends. The CDR3 nucleotides are TGTGCCAGCAGTTTATCGAGCCCGGGAACGGCTAATGAAAAACTGTTTTTT. Protein: CASSLSSPGTANEKLFF.

The chain uses TRBV7-6 and TRBJ2-7; the D gene is possibly TRBD1 (6 bases). Germline CDR1 reads SGHVS; CDR2 reads FNYEAQ. Trimming cost V 1 base and J 6 bases, with 13 bases left between them. The CDR3 runs to 14 residues. The CDR3 loop is CASSLGSGVSEQYF. CDR3 bases: TGTGCCAGCAGCTTAGGATCAGGGGTAAGCGAGCAGTACTTC.

The chain joins TRBV19 to TRBJ1-1, with TRBD1 matching over 9 bases. Trimming at V came to 6 bases and at J to 4 bases, leaving 6 bases not matched to a gene. The CDR3 loop spans 14 amino acids. In germline, CDR1 is LNHDA, CDR2 SQIVND (reference sequence). CDR3 in amino acids: CASSLDRGGTEAFF. The CDR3 bases are TGTGCCAGTAGCCTTGACAGGGGGGGCACTGAAGCTTTCTTT.

The chain uses TRBV7-6 and TRBJ2-3, with D maybe TRBD2 (6 bases). The CDR3 covers 13 residues. Trimming removed 0 bases from V and 5 bases from J, with 6 bases in between. Germline-derived CDR1 and CDR2 are SGHVS and FNYEAQ. The CDR3 region is CASSLAGGDTQYF. CDR3 nucleotides: TGTGCCAGCAGCTTAGCCGGGGGAGATACGCAGTATTTT.